This is a list of T cell receptor beta chains from one sample in a study of cytomegalovirus exposure and HLA in healthy donors. The table came from immunoSEQ multiplex PCR; TCRdb's copy has only in-frame clones and leaves some out. The sample yields around 100,000 clones, around 75% seen once. Sequenced sample: PBMCs. The source of these receptors is a woman aged 25 to 39 in good health and CMV-seronegative. The CDR3 runs from the conserved cysteine through the conserved F or W. D genes are given only for firm matches. Clone size is shown for a subset of rows, as once, few, many or a class of expanded clone.

J | size | V | D | CDR3 | DNA
TRBJ1-2 | once | TRBV27 | . | CASSPRAGMDGYTF | TGTGCCAGCAGTCCCCGGGCGGGGATGGATGGCTACACCTTC
TRBJ1-1 | . | TRBV5-1 | . | CASSGGTNTEAFF | TGCGCCAGCAGTGGCGGCACTAACACTGAAGCTTTCTTT
TRBJ1-1 | few | TRBV2 | . | CASSPTEDTEAFF | TGTGCCAGCAGTCCGACGGAGGATACTGAAGCTTTCTTT
TRBJ1-2 | . | TRBV5-1 | . | CASSFNGDTSRGYTF | TGCGCCAGCAGCTTTAACGGGGACACTTCACGTGGCTACACCTTC
TRBJ2-5 | . | TRBV11-3 | TRBD2 | CASSRSGGKETQYF | TGTGCCAGCAGCCGTAGCGGGGGGAAAGAGACCCAGTACTTC
TRBJ2-6 | . | TRBV19 | . | CASTRTFSGANVLTF | TGTGCCAGTACGAGAACCTTCTCTGGGGCCAACGTCCTGACTTTC
TRBJ1-1 | . | TRBV25-1 | . | CASRGGGDTEAFF | TGTGCCAGCAGGGGAGGGGGGGACACTGAAGCTTTCTTT
TRBJ2-3 | few | TRBV5-1 | TRBD2 | CASSFDGTSGRINTQYF | TGCGCCAGCAGCTTCGATGGGACTAGCGGGAGAATAAATACGCAGTATTTT
TRBJ1-2 | once | TRBV5-1 | . | CASSLALGAGDYGYTF | TGCGCCAGCAGCTTGGCGTTAGGCGCGGGAGACTATGGCTACACCTTC
TRBJ1-1 | . | TRBV21-1 | . | CASSHCLAGNTEAFF | TGTGCCAGCAGCCATTGTTTGGCAGGGAACACTGAAGCTTTCTTT
TRBJ1-1 | . | TRBV6-5 | TRBD1 | CASTRGETGGTEAFF | TGTGCCAGCACCAGAGGGGAGACAGGGGGGACTGAAGCTTTCTTT
TRBJ1-1 | few | TRBV5-8 | . | CASSLVGRETEAFF | TGTGCCAGCAGCTTGGTGGGGCGAGAGACTGAAGCTTTCTTT
TRBJ2-5 | . | TRBV5-1 | . | CASSLEPGDQETQYF | TGCGCCAGCAGCTTGGAGCCAGGGGACCAAGAGACCCAGTACTTC